What follows is one TCR beta chain and its context. These data are taken from a study of blood T cell repertoires in COVID-19. Study-wide background: COVID-19 samples from acute and convalescent phases originated in the United States, Italy and Spain.

Original analysis: Estimation of nucleated cell counts was performed using reference gene primer amplification. TCRdb keeps only in-frame clones here, not all; method: immunoSEQ multiplex PCR. That table gives V, J and clone size, and the DNA gave D and trimming. The sample lists roughly 240,000 clones; approximately 85% were seen once. The germline CDR1 and CDR2 sequences are SEHNR and FQNEAQ (reference sequence). The V end lost 0 bases, the J end lost 2 bases, and 11 bases lay between the germline ends. The CDR3 totals 16 residues. The participants were between roughly 18 and 89 years old and came from about two dozen US areas. Assignments of participants to cohorts depended upon their own reported clinical history.

J is TRBJ1-3 and V is TRBV7-9; D is unresolved. The TCR comes from a woman between 45 and 60 years old with acute COVID-19. Source material: PBMCs or T cells enriched from blood (not recorded which). CDR3 nucleotides: TGTGCCAGCAGCTTAGCGACGGGAGGGCCTGGAAACACCATATATTTT. The encoded protein is CASSLATGGPGNTIYF.